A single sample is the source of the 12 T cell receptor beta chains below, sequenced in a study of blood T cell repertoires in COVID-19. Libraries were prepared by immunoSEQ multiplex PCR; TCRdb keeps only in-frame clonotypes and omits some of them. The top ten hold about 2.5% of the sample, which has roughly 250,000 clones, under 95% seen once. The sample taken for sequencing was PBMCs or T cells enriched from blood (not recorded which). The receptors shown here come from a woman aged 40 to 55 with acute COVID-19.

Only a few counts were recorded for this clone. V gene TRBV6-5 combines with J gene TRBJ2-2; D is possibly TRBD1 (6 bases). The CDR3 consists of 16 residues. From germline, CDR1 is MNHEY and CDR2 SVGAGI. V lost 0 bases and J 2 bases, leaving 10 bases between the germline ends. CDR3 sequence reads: CASSYSGTPNTGELFF. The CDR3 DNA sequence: TGTGCCAGCAGTTACTCCGGGACACCAAACACCGGGGAGCTGTTTTTT.

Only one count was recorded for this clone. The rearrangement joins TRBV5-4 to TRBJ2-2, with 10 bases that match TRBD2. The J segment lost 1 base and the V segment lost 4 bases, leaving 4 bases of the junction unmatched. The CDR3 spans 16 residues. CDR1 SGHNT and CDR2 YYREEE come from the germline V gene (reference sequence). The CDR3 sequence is CASSDSGRMNTGELFF. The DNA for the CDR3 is TGTGCCAGCAGCGATAGCGGGAGGATGAACACCGGGGAGCTGTTTTTT.

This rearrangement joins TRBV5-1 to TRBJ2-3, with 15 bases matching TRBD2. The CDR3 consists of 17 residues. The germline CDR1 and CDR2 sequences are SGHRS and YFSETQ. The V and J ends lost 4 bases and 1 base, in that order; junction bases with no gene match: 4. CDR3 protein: CASSDRTSGGGTDTQYF. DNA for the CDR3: TGCGCCAGCAGCGACCGGACTAGCGGGGGGGGCACAGATACGCAGTATTTT.

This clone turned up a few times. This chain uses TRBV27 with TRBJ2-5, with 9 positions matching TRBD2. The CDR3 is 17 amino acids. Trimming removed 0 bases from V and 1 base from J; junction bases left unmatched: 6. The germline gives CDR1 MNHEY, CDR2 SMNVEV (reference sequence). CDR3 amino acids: CASSLSGTSYGQETQYF. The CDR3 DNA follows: TGTGCCAGCAGTTTATCAGGGACTAGCTATGGCCAAGAGACCCAGTACTTC.

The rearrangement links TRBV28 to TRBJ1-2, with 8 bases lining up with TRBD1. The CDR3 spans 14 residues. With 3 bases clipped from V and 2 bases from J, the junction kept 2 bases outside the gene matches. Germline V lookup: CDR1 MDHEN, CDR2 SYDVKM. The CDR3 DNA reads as TGTGCCAGCAGTTTGCCAGGGGGCAACTATGGCTACACCTTC. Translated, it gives CASSLPGGNYGYTF.

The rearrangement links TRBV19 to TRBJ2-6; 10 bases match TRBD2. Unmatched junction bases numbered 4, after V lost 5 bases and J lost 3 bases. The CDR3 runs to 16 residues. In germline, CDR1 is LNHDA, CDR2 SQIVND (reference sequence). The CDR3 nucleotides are TGTGCCAGTAGTCTCGGACTAGCGGATGGGGCCAACGTCCTGACTTTC. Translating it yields CASSLGLADGANVLTF.

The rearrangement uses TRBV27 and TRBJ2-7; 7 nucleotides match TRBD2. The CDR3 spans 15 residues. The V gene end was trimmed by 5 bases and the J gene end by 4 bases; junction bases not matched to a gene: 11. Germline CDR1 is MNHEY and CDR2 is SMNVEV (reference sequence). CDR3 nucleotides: TGTGCCAGCAGTCCGTGGACTAGAGTCCGATACGAGCAGTACTTC. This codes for CASSPWTRVRYEQYF.

The chain's CDR3 is CASSGPVISGNTIYF. In nucleotides, the CDR3 is TGTGCCAGCAGCGGTCCAGTGATCTCTGGAAACACCATATATTTT. This sequence joins TRBV7-2 and TRBJ1-3; no definite D call. Trimming pared 5 bases from V and 0 bases from J, leaving 11 bases between. The germline V gene has CDR1 SGHTA and CDR2 FQGNSA. The CDR3 consists of 15 residues. The entire variable domain, with the rest obtained from reference TRBV7-2 and TRBJ1-3, is as follows: GAGVSQSPSNKVTEKGKDVELRCDPISGHTALYWYRQSLGQGLEFLIYFQGNSAPDKSGLPSDRFSAERTGGSVSTLTIQRTQQEDSAVYLCASSGPVISGNTIYFGEGSWLTVV.

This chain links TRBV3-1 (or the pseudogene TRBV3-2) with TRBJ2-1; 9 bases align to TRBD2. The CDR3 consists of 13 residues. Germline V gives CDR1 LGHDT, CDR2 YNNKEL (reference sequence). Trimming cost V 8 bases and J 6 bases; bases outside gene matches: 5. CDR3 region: CASLEAGGNEQFF. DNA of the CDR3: TGTGCCAGCTTGGAAGCGGGAGGCAATGAGCAGTTCTTC.

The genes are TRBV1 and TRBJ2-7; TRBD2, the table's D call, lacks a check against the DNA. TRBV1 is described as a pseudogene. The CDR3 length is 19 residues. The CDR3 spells CTSSQDSTSGGTRSYEQYF. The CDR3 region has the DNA TGCACCAGCAGCCAGGACAGCACTAGCGGGGGGACCCGCTCCTACGAGCAGTACTTC.

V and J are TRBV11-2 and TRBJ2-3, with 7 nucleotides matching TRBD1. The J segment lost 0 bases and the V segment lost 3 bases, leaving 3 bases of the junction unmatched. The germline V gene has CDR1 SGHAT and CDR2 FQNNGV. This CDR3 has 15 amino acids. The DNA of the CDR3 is TGTGCCAGCAGCTTTGGGACAGTTAGCACAGATACGCAGTATTTT. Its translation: CASSFGTVSTDTQYF. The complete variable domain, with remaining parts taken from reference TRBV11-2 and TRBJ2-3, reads EAGVAQSPRYKIIEKRQSVAFWCNPISGHATLYWYQQILGQGPKLLIQFQNNGVVDDSQLPKDRFSAERLKGVDSTLKIQPAKLEDSAVYLCASSFGTVSTDTQYFGPGTRLTVL.

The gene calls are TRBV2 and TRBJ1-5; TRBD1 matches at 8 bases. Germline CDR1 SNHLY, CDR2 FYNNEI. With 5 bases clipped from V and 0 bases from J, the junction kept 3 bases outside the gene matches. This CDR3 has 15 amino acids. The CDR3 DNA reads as TGTGCCAGCAGTCTACAGGGGGATAGCAATCAGCCCCAGCATTTT. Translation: CASSLQGDSNQPQHF.